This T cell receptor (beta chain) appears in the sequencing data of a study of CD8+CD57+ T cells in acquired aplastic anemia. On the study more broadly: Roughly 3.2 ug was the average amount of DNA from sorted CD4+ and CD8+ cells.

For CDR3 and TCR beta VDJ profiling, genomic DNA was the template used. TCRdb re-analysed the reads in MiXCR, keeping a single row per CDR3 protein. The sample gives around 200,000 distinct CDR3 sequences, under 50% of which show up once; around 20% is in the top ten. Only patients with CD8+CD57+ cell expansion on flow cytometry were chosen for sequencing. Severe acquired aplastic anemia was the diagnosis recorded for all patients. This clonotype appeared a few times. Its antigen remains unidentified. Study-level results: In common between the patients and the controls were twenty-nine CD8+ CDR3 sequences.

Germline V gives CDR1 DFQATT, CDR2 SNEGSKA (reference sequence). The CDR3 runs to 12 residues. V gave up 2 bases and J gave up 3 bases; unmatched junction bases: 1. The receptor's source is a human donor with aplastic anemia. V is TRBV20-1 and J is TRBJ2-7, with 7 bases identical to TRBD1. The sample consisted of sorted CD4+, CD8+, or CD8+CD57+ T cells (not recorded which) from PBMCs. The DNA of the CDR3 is TGCAGTGCTAGAAGGGACAGCTACGAGCAGTACTTC. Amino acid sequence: CSARRDSYEQYF.